The T cell receptor (beta chain) under discussion was sequenced for a study of cytomegalovirus exposure and HLA in healthy donors. The CDR3 runs 14 residues. V was shortened by 5 bases and J by 7 bases, with 17 bases between the two germline ends. Germline lookup yields CDR1 MNHEY and CDR2 SVGAGI. Primers: 60 Vbeta forward and 13 Jbeta reverse. Some clones are missing from TCRdb's copy, which holds only in-frame ones; the method was immunoSEQ multiplex PCR. The sample includes 150,000 to 200,000 clones, roughly 81% of them seen just once. This clone was found a few times. This sequence joins TRBV6-5 and TRBJ1-1, with D tentatively TRBD1 (6 bases). The sequenced sample consisted of PBMCs. The receptor's source is a woman aged 45 to 65 in good health and CMV-seronegative. The CDR3: CASSDPGTLLEAFF. Written as DNA, the CDR3 is TGTGCCAGCAGTGACCCCGGGACACTCCTTGAAGCTTTCTTT.